This T cell receptor (beta chain) comes out of a study of T cell responses to AZD1222 COVID-19 vaccine. Whole-study findings and limits: The reported proportion of spike-specific TCRs targeting unmutated variant regions was nearly half. The number of AZD1222 recipients seropositive at baseline was only five or six. Regions 160-218 and 743-854 held dominance among vaccine-associated CD4 TCRs, which spanned spike.

Germline CDR1 reads SGHRS; CDR2 reads YFSETQ. Trimming cost V 0 bases and J 14 bases; bases outside gene matches: 9. This CDR3 has 15 residues. Assay: immunoSEQ multiplex PCR; the TCRdb copy retains only in-frame clones and omits some. The sample has about 110,000 clones, over 75% seen once. A remark on this clone: What it binds is not known.

This chain connects TRBV5-1 to TRBJ1-6, with 9 bases identical to TRBD1. This clonotype was obtained from an adult in good health. Sequenced material: peripheral blood, taken on day 0 of AZD1222 vaccination. In nucleotides, the CDR3 is TGCGCCAGCAGCTTGGGGGACAGGGAATATAGATCCCTCCACTTT. Translating gives CASSLGDREYRSLHF.